These 10 T cell receptor beta chains came from one sample sequenced in a study of T cell repertoires in cytomegalovirus infection. TCRdb re-called the reads with MiXCR, one entry per CDR3 protein. Here the sample spans roughly 860,000 distinct CDR3 sequences, 32% being singletons. The antigens these receptors bind are not known. This specimen consisted of cultured CD8+ T cells from PBMCs, obtained from culture after CMV antigen stimulation. The origin of the receptors is a human donor in good health (CMV status not recorded). Some clones in this sample may be carry-over from other donors' samples.

A few counts support this clonotype. The DNA of the CDR3 is TGTGCCAGCACCGGACTAGCGGGGCGAAAAGAGACCCAGTACTTC. It codes for CASTGLAGRKETQYF. The chain links TRBV6-1 to TRBJ2-5; TRBD2 agrees at 12 bases. The V and J ends lost 7 bases and 3 bases, in that order; junction bases with no gene match: 6. The CDR3 contains 15 residues. In germline, CDR1 is MNHNS, CDR2 SASEGT.

This clonotype was seen many times. The chain uses TRBV7-9 and TRBJ1-5; D is undetermined. Trimming took off 1 base at V and 4 bases at J, with 11 bases between the two ends. This CDR3 contains 15 residues. Per the germline V gene, CDR1 is SEHNR and CDR2 is FQNEAQ (reference sequence). The CDR3: CASSLEGGFNQPQHF. DNA of the CDR3: TGTGCCAGCAGCTTAGAAGGCGGCTTTAATCAGCCCCAGCATTTT.

At least ten counts were recorded for this clonotype. The chain has TRBV7-6 and TRBJ1-1, with D possibly being TRBD1 (5 bases). Trimming left V 4 bases short and J 5 bases short, with 20 bases between. The CDR3 has 16 amino acids. Germline V gene data show CDR1 as SGHVS and CDR2 as FNYEAQ. The CDR3, as DNA: TGTGCCAGCAGCTCAGAGATGGGGGGTGCATTAACTGAAGCTTTCTTT. Its translation is CASSSEMGGALTEAFF. Drawing the rest from reference TRBV7-6 and TRBJ1-1, the complete variable domain is GAGVSQSPRYKVTKRGQDVALRCDPISGHVSLYWYRQALGQGPEFLTYFNYEAQQDKSGLPNDRFSAERPEGSISTLTIQRTEQRDSAMYRCASSSEMGGALTEAFFGQGTRLTVV.

The V and J genes are TRBV12-3 or TRBV12-4 and TRBJ1-1; 7 nucleotides agree with TRBD1. The V segment lost 7 bases and the J segment 4 bases; nucleotides outside the gene matches: 9. The CDR3 is 14 residues long. CDR3 residues: CASIDRALGTEAFF. In nucleotides, the CDR3 is TGTGCCAGCATCGACAGGGCCTTGGGCACTGAAGCTTTCTTT.

The chain is built from TRBV12-3 or TRBV12-4 and TRBJ2-3; unclear D gene. The CDR3 spans 16 residues. Trimming cost V 6 bases and J 0 bases, with 16 bases left between them. The CDR3 loop reads CASSPQWGTSTDTQYF. The CDR3, as DNA: TGTGCCAGCAGCCCTCAGTGGGGTACGAGCACAGATACGCAGTATTTT.

This rearrangement joins TRBV29-1 to TRBJ2-1, with D possibly being TRBD2 (5 bases). Germline V gives CDR1 SQVTM, CDR2 ANQGSEA. The CDR3 length is 14 residues. V lost 5 bases and J 1 base, leaving 12 bases between the germline ends. The CDR3 nucleotides read TGCAGCGTTCCTCCGGGGTCTTCCTACAATGAGCAGTTCTTC. Protein sequence: CSVPPGSSYNEQFF.

The chain uses TRBV27 and TRBJ1-2, with D maybe TRBD1 (5 bases). The germline gives CDR1 MNHEY, CDR2 SMNVEV (reference sequence). This CDR3 has 17 amino acids. Trimming cost V 5 bases and J 6 bases, with 25 bases left between them. The CDR3 region has the DNA TGTGCCAGCAGTAAGACCTCAACGGGCAGGGAAGATAATGGCTACACCTTC. Its translation is CASSKTSTGREDNGYTF.

The J gene is TRBJ2-3, the V gene TRBV28; perhaps TRBD1 as D (6 bases). Deletions cut 7 bases from V and 1 base from J, with 9 bases between. Germline CDR1 reads MDHEN; CDR2 reads SYDVKM. This CDR3 is 13 amino acids long. The CDR3 sequence: CASTRTGTDTQYF. The DNA of the CDR3 is TGTGCCAGCACCCGGACAGGCACAGATACGCAGTATTTT.

The rearrangement uses TRBV7-2 and TRBJ2-3; D is unclear. The CDR3 consists of 14 residues. Germline CDR1 and CDR2: SGHTA and FQGNSA. Trimming cost V 5 bases and J 2 bases, with 11 bases left between them. The CDR3 nucleotides are TGTGCCAGCAGCGAAATATGGGCCACAGATACGCAGTATTTT. It codes for CASSEIWATDTQYF.

The chain uses TRBV12-3 or TRBV12-4 and TRBJ1-2; 8 positions match TRBD1. With 6 bases clipped from V and 6 bases from J, the junction kept 6 bases outside the gene matches. The CDR3 is 13 residues long. This CDR3 reads CASSSTGADGYTF. CDR3 DNA: TGTGCCAGCAGCTCGACAGGGGCGGATGGCTACACCTTC.